Sequencing of this T cell receptor beta chain was carried out in a study of T cells expressing NK-cell markers (dated by TCRdb to 2020 to 2022). With regard to the full study: In sorted CD3+CD56+NKG2C+, CD3+CD56+NKG2C- and CD3+CD56-NKG2C+ T-cell subsets from eight donors, TCR beta-chain repertoires were profiled. Among the eight sequenced donors, only one was HCMV-seronegative, while the other seven were HCMV-seropositive. Randomly selected healthy volunteers, three men and five women, were used as the eight sequenced donors. Illumina HiSeq 2000/2500, MiSeq or NextSeq was used to sequence libraries as 2 x 150 bp reads. Overall study outcomes, separate from this receptor: In over five donors, the dominant CD3+CD56+NKG2C+ clonotypes were among the top 10 CD8+ clonotypes and accounted for roughly 1.0-8% of CD8+ T cells. Those dominant clonotypes were again the most abundant among CD3+CD56-NKG2C+ cells in a handful of donors, at 28.3-60.1%. It remained unclear whether the expanded NKG2C-expressing T cell clones were specific for HCMV antigens.

Concerning this clonotype: Its recognized antigen is unknown.

TCRdb shows the sequencer as Illumina HiSeq 2000. TCR beta cDNA libraries were prepared using 5'RACE template switching, which introduced a universal primer site and unique molecular identifiers. Synthesis of cDNA was primed from the TCR beta constant segment and was followed by two consecutive PCR amplification steps. The authors' analysis ran thus. MIGEC was used to demultiplex reads and group reads by UMI, and MiTCR was used to assemble and quantify clonotypes. To exclude erroneous sequences, only TCR cDNA sequences supported by at least two reads were retained. Downstream repertoire analysis used the tcR package, and clonotypes were matched across fractions by CDR3 nucleotide sequence plus V segment. VDJmatch was used to annotate antigen specificity against VDJdb, with one amino acid substitution allowed in CDR3. Following TCRdb reprocessing, every CDR3 protein sequence forms one entry, and DNA is not provided. TCRdb's processing, not the authors', yielded these V and J calls. This sample's table contains about 380,000 distinct CDR3 sequences. Clones ranked in the top ten supply roughly 5.2% of the sample.

HCMV serostatus was determined by detecting HCMV-specific IgG in serum with a commercial ELISA kit. Peripheral blood mononuclear cells were isolated from blood by Ficoll density gradient centrifugation. Spanning cysteine to phenylalanine, the CDR3 consists of 16 amino acids. No DNA sequence is on record. This TCR came from a man aged 18-69 years in good health. Sample: blood T cells: a sorted CD56 or NKG2C T cell subset, CD4+ or CD8+ T cells, or bulk PBMC T cells (not recorded which). The chain links TRBV12-3 or TRBV12-4 with TRBJ1-1; the TRBD1 assignment by TCRdb is unverifiable without DNA. This receptor carries the CDR3 CASSSRGSGVNTEAFF.